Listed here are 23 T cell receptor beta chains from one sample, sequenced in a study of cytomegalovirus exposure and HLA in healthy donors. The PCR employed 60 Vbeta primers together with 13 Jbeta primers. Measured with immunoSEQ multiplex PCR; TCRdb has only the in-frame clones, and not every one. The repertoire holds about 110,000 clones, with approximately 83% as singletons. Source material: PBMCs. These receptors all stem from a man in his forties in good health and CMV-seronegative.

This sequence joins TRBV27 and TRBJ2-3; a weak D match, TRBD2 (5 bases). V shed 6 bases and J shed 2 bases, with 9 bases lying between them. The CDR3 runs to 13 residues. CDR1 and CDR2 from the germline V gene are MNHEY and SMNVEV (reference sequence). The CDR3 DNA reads TGTGCCAGCAGAAGTAGCGTCACAGATACGCAGTATTTT. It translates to CASRSSVTDTQYF.

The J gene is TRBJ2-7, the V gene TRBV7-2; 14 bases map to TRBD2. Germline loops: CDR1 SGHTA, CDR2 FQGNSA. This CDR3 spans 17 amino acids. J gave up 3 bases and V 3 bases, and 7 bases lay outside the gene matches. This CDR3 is CASSFGLAGGTVYEQYF. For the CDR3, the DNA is TGTGCCAGCAGCTTTGGACTAGCGGGGGGTACCGTCTACGAGCAGTACTTC. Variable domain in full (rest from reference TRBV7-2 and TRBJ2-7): GAGVSQSPSNKVTEKGKDVELRCDPISGHTALYWYRQSLGQGLEFLIYFQGNSAPDKSGLPSDRFSAERTGGSVSTLTIQRTQQEDSAVYLCASSFGLAGGTVYEQYFGPGTRLTVT.

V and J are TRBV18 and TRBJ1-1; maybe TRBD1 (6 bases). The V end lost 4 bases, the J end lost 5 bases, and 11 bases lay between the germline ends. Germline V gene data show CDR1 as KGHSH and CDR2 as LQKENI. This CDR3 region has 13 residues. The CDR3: CASSRGQGTEAFF. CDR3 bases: TGTGCCAGCTCACGGGGACAAGGGACTGAAGCTTTCTTT.

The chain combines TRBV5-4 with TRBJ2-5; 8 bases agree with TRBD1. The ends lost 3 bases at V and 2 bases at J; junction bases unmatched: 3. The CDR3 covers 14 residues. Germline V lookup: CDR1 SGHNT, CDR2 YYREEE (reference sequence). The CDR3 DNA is TGTGCCAGCAGCTCCCGGACAGGGCAAGAGACCCAGTACTTC. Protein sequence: CASSSRTGQETQYF.

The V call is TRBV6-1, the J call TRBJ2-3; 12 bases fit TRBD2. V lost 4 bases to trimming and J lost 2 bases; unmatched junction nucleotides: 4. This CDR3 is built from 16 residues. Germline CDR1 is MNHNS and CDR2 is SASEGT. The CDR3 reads CASSVTSGGNTDTQYF. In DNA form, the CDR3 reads TGTGCCAGCAGTGTTACTAGCGGGGGGAACACAGATACGCAGTATTTT.

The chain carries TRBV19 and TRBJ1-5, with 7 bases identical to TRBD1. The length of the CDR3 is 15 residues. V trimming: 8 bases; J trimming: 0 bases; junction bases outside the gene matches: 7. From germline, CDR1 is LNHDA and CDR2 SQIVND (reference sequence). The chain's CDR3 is CASENYRGSNQPQHF. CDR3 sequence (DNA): TGTGCCAGTGAAAATTACAGGGGTAGCAATCAGCCCCAGCATTTT.

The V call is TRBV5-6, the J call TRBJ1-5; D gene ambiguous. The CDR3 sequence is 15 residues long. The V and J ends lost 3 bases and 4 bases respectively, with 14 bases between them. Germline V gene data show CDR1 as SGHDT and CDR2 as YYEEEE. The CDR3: CASSSQPSRNQPQHF. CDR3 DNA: TGTGCCAGCAGCTCACAGCCTTCCCGAAATCAGCCCCAGCATTTT.

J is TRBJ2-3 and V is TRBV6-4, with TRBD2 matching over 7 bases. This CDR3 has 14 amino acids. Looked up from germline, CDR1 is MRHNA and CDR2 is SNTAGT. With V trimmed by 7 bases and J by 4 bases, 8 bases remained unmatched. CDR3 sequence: CASKIRGEADTQYF. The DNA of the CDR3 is TGTGCCAGCAAAATACGGGGGGAAGCAGATACGCAGTATTTT.

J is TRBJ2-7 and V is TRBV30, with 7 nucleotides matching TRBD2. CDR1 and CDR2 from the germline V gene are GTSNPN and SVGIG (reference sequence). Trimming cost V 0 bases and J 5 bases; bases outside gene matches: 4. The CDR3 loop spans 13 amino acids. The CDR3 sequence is CAWSVRGVHEQYF. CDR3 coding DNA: TGTGCCTGGAGTGTACGGGGGGTCCACGAGCAGTACTTC.

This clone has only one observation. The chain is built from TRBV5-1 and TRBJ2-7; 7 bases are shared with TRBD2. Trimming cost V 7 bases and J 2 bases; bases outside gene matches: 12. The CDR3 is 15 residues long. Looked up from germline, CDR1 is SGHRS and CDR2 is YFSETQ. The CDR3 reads CASAGGTGIPYEQYF. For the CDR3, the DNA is TGCGCCAGCGCCGGGGGGACGGGGATACCCTACGAGCAGTACTTC. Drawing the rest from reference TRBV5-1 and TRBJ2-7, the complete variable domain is KAGVTQTPRYLIKTRGQQVTLSCSPISGHRSVSWYQQTPGQGLQFLFEYFSETQRNKGNFPGRFSGRQFSNSRSEMNVSTLELGDSALYLCASAGGTGIPYEQYFGPGTRLTVT.

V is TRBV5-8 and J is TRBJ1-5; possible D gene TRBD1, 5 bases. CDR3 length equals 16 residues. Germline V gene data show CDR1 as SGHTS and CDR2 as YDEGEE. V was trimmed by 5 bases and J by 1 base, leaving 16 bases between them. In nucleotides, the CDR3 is TGTGCCAGCAGACCGTGGGGGGGTGAGAGCAATCAGCCCCAGCATTTT. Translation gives CASRPWGGESNQPQHF.

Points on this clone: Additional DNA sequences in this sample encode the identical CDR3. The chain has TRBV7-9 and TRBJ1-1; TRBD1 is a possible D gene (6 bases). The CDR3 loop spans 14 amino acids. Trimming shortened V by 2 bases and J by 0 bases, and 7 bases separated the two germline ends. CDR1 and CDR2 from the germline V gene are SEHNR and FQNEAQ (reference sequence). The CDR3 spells CASSLTGLNTEAFF. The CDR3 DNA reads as TGTGCCAGCAGCTTAACAGGGTTGAACACTGAAGCTTTCTTT.

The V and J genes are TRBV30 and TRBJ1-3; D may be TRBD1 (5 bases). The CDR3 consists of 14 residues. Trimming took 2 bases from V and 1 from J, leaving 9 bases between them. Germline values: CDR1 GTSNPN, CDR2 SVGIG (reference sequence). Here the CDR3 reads CAWSNGGSGNTIYF. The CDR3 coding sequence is TGTGCCTGGAGTAACGGGGGATCTGGAAACACCATATATTTT.

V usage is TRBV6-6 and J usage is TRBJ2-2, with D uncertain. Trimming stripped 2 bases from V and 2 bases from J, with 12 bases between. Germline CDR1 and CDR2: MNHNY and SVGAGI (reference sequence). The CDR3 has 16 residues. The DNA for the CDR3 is TGTGCCAGCAGTTACCCCAGAGGCCTAAACACCGGGGAGCTGTTTTTT. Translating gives CASSYPRGLNTGELFF.

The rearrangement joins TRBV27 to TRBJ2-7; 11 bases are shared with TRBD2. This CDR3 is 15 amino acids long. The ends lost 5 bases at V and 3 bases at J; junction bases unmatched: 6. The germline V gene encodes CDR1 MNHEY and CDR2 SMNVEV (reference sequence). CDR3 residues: CASSSIAGGHYEQYF. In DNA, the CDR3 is TGTGCCAGCAGTAGCATAGCGGGGGGGCACTACGAGCAGTACTTC.

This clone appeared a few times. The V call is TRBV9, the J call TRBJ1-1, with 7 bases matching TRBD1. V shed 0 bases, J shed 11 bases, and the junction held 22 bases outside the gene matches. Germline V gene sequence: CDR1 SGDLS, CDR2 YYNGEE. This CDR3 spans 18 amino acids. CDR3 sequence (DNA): TGTGCCAGCAGCGTAGCTGCTTTATCGTCGACAGGGAGGATTGATGCTTTCTTT. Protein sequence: CASSVAALSSTGRIDAFF.

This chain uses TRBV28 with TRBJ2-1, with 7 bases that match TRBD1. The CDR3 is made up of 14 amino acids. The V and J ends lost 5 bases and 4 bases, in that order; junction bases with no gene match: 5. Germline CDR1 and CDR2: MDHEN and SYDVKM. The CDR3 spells CASSAYRGYNEQFF. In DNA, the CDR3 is TGTGCCAGCAGTGCCTACAGGGGTTACAATGAGCAGTTCTTC.

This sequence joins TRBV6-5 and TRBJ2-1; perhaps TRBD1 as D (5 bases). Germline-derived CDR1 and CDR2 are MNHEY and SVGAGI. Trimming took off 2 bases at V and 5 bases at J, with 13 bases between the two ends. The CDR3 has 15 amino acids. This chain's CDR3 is CASSYADIGNNEQFF. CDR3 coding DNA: TGTGCCAGCAGTTACGCGGACATCGGAAACAATGAGCAGTTCTTC.

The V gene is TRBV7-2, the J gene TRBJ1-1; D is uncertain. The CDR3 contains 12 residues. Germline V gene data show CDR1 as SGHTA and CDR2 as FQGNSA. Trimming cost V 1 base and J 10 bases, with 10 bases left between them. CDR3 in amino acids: CASSLVGERAFF. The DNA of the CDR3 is TGTGCCAGCAGCTTAGTGGGAGAGCGAGCTTTCTTT.

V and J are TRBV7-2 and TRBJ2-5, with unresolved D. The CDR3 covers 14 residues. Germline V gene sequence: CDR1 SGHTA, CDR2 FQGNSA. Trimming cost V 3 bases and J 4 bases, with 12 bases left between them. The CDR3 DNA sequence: TGTGCCAGCAGCTTCCGCGGCCCGGCAGAGACCCAGTACTTC. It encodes CASSFRGPAETQYF.

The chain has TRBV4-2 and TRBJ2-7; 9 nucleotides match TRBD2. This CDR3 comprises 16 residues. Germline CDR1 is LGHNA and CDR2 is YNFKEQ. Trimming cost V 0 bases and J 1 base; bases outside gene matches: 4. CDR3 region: CASSQEGSGGSYEQYF. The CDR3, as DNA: TGTGCCAGCAGCCAAGAAGGTAGCGGGGGATCCTACGAGCAGTACTTC.

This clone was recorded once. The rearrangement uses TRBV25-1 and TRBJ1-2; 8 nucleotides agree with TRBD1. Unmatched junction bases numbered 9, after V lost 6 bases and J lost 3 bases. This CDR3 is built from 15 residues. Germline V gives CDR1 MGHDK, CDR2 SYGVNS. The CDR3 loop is CASSETGTGDYGYTF. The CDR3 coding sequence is TGTGCCAGCAGCGAAACCGGGACAGGCGACTATGGCTACACCTTC.

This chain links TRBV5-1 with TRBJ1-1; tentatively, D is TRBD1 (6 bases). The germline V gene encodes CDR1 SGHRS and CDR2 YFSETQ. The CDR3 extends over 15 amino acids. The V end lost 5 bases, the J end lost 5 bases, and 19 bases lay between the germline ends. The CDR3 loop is CASRGNTGLGTEAFF. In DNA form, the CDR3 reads TGCGCCAGCAGGGGGAATACAGGGCTGGGAACTGAAGCTTTCTTT.